The T cell receptor beta chain described here comes from a study of yellow fever vaccine responses in identical twins. Findings and limits, study-wide: Reportedly, the T cell response mounted by twins to vaccine seemed partly convergent, partly personalized.

The sample holds a few counts of this clonotype. Its antigen is undetermined. MiXCR, applied by TCRdb to the RT-PCR reads, yields one record per CDR3 protein. The sample includes about 16,000 distinct CDR3 sequences, around 80% of them seen just once. Germline values: CDR1 SGHTA, CDR2 FQGNSA. The CDR3 runs to 12 residues. Between the trimmed V and J ends, which lost 2 bases and 1 base, there was a span of 2 bases. The receptor comes from a woman between 18 and 29 years old who received the yellow fever vaccine. The rearrangement links TRBV7-2 to TRBJ2-5; D not resolved. The sequencing used T cells from blood (PBMCs), unsorted or a sorted subset (not recorded which), collected before or after yellow fever vaccination (not recorded which). The CDR3 spells CASSLFQETQYF. The CDR3 bases are TGTGCCAGCAGCTTATTCCAAGAGACCCAGTACTTC. The full variable domain, completed using reference TRBV7-2 and TRBJ2-5, is GAGVSQSPSNKVTEKGKDVELRCDPISGHTALYWYRQSLGQGLEFLIYFQGNSAPDKSGLPSDRFSAERTGGSVSTLTIQRTQQEDSAVYLCASSLFQETQYFGPGTRLLVL.